The T cell receptor beta chain under discussion was sequenced for a study of T cell changes during pregnancy in multiple sclerosis. Some clones are missing from TCRdb's copy, which holds only in-frame ones; the method was immunoSEQ multiplex PCR. The table includes under 50,000 clones, 80% to 90% detected once. This clone was observed a few times. The specimen comprised CD4+ T cells from peripheral blood mononuclear cells, sampled after pregnancy. This sequence originates from a female donor with multiple sclerosis, enrolled in a pregnancy study.

The CDR3: CASSEGGHTEAFF. The CDR3, as DNA: TGTGCCAGCAGTGAAGGGGGGCACACTGAAGCTTTCTTT. The V gene is TRBV6-1, the J gene TRBJ1-1; D might be TRBD1 (6 bases). CDR1 is MNHNS, CDR2 SASEGT, per germline. The V and J ends lost 1 base and 3 bases respectively, with 6 bases between them. The CDR3 length is 13 residues.